There are many counts of the clone carrying this T cell receptor beta chain. What it binds is unknown. The sample originates from a study of spatial heterogeneity in lung cancer. Study-wide results and limits: Tumor mutation count correlated with how many alpha and beta TCRs expanded intratumorally.

Noted time point: sample taken at primary tumor resection. Trimming took off 6 bases at V and 7 bases at J, with 18 bases between the two ends. The CDR3 spans 14 residues. From germline, CDR1 is MDHEN and CDR2 SYDVKM. TCRdb redid the calling of the 5' RACE reads with MiXCR, one entry per CDR3 protein. The data show some 97,000 distinct CDR3 sequences, 3.5% to 5% seen once. This TCR came from a male donor with early-stage non-small cell lung cancer. The input for sequencing was lung tumor tissue, taken at surgery. This rearrangement joins TRBV28 to TRBJ2-5; D tentatively reads TRBD1 or TRBD2 (5 bases each). This CDR3 reads CASSPRRGVGTQYF. The CDR3 DNA sequence: TGTGCCAGCAGCCCAAGACGAGGGGTCGGGACCCAGTACTTC.